These 3 T cell receptor beta chains originate from one sample sequenced in a study of T cell responses to AZD1222 COVID-19 vaccine. Clones were sequenced by immunoSEQ multiplex PCR, and TCRdb holds only the in-frame ones, with some missing. This sample carries about 170,000 clones, more than 85% of them seen once, and the ten largest clones take 3% to 5%. The specimen comprised peripheral blood, sampled on day 0 of AZD1222 vaccination. The receptors derive from an adult in good health.

This clone was detected once. The chain couples TRBV19 to TRBJ2-3; 8 nucleotides agree with TRBD2. Losses at the gene ends were 1 base for V and 3 bases for J; bases not matched to a gene: 9. The germline V gene has CDR1 LNHDA and CDR2 SQIVND (reference sequence). This CDR3 contains 17 residues. The CDR3 bases are TGTGCCAGTAGTATAGGCTACGGGGGGGCCGTAACAGATACGCAGTATTTT. It codes for CASSIGYGGAVTDTQYF. Filled out from reference TRBV19 and TRBJ2-3, the complete variable domain reads DGGITQSPKYLFRKEGQNVTLSCEQNLNHDAMYWYRQDPGQGLRLIYYSQIVNDFQKGDIAEGYSVSREKKESFPLTVTSAQKNPTAFYLCASSIGYGGAVTDTQYFGPGTRLTVL.

This chain uses TRBV7-9 with TRBJ1-2; D might be TRBD1 (6 bases). Germline loops: CDR1 SEHNR, CDR2 FQNEAQ (reference sequence). This CDR3 is built from 14 residues. Trimming cost V 1 base and J 8 bases, with 14 bases left between them. CDR3 region: CASSLVGGLGGYTF. The CDR3, as DNA: TGTGCCAGCAGCTTAGTAGGGGGTTTAGGGGGCTACACCTTC.

This rearrangement joins TRBV2 to TRBJ1-5; 8 bases map to TRBD1. Germline loops: CDR1 SNHLY, CDR2 FYNNEI. Germline trimming cut 7 bases from V and 4 bases from J; bases unmatched to any gene: 3. The CDR3 runs 13 residues. Here the CDR3 DNA reads TGTGCCAGCATCCGGGACAGGAATCAGCCCCAGCATTTT. Translated, it gives CASIRDRNQPQHF. Full variable domain (remainder filled in from reference TRBV2 and TRBJ1-5): EPEVTQTPSHQVTQMGQEVILRCVPISNHLYFYWYRQILGQKVEFLVSFYNNEISEKSEIFDDQFSVERPDGSNFTLKIRSTKLEDSAMYFCASIRDRNQPQHFGDGTRLSIL.